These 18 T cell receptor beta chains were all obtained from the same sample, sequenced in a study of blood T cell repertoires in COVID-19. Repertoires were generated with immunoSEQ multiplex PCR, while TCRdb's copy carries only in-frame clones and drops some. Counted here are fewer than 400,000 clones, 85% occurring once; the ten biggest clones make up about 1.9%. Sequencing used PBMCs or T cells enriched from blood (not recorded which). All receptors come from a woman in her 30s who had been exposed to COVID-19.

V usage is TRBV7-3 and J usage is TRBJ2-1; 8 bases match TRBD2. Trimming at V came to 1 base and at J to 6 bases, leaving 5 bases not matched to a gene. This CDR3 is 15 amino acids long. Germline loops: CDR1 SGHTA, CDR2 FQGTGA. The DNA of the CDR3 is TGTGCCAGCAGCTTAATGGCGGGAGGCGGCAATGAGCAGTTCTTC. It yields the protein CASSLMAGGGNEQFF.

The CDR3 protein is CASSHGQGDYGYTF. The CDR3 nucleotides read TGTGCCAGCAGCCACGGACAGGGCGACTATGGCTACACCTTC. The V call is TRBV3-1 (or the pseudogene TRBV3-2), the J call TRBJ1-2, with 8 nucleotides matching TRBD1. V lost 3 bases to trimming and J lost 3 bases; unmatched junction nucleotides: 3. The CDR3 runs to 14 residues. The germline CDR1 and CDR2 sequences are LGHDT and YNNKEL (reference sequence).

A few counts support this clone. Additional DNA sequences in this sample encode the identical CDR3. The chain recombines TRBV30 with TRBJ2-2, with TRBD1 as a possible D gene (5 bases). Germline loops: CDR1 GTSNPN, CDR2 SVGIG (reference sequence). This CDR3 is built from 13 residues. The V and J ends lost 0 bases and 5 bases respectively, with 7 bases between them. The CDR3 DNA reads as TGTGCCTGGAGTGTAAGGGGAACCGGGGAGCTGTTTTTT. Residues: CAWSVRGTGELFF. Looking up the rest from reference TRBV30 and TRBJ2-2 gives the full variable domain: SQTIHQWPATLVQPVGSPLSLECTVEGTSNPNLYWYRQAAGRGLQLLFYSVGIGQISSEVPQNLSASRPQDRQFILSSKKLLLSDSGFYLCAWSVRGTGELFFGEGSRLTVL.

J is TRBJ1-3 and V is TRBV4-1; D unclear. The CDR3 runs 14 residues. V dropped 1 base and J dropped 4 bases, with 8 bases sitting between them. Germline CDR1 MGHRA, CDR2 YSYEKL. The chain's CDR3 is CASSQGPGGNTIYF. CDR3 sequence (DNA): TGCGCCAGCAGCCAAGGTCCAGGCGGAAACACCATATATTTT.

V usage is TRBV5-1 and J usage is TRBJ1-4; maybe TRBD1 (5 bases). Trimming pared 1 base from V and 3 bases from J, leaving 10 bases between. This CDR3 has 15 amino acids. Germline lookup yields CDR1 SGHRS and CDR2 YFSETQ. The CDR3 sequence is CASSLSGMSNEKLFF. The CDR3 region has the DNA TGCGCCAGCAGCTTGTCAGGGATGTCTAATGAAAAACTGTTTTTT.

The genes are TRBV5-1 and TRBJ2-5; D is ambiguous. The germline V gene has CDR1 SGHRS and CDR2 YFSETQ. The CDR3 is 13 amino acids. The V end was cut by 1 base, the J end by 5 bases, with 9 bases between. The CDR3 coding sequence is TGCGCCAGCAGCTTGTTCTCACGGGAGACCCAGTACTTC. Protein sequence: CASSLFSRETQYF.

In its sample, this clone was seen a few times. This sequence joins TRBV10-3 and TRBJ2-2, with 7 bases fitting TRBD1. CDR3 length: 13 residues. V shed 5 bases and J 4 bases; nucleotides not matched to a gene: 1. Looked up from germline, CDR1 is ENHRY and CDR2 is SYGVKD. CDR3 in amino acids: CAISRQGTGELFF. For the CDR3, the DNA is TGTGCCATCAGTCGACAGGGCACCGGGGAGCTGTTTTTT.

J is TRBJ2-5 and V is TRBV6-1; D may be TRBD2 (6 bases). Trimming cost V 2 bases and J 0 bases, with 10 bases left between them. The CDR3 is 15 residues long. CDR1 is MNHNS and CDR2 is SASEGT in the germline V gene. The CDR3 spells CASSEYGGNQETQYF. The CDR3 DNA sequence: TGTGCCAGCAGTGAATACGGGGGAAACCAAGAGACCCAGTACTTC.

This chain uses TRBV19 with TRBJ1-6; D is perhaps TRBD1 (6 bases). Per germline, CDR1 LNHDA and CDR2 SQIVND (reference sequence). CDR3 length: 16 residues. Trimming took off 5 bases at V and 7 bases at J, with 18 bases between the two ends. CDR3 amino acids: CASSWQGRDRNSPLHF. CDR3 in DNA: TGTGCCAGTAGTTGGCAGGGGAGGGATCGGAATTCACCCCTCCACTTT.

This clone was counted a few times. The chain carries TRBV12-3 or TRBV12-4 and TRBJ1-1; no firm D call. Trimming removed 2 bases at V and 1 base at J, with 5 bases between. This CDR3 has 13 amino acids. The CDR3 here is CASSLTANTEAFF. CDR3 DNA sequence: TGTGCCAGCAGTTTAACTGCGAACACTGAAGCTTTCTTT.

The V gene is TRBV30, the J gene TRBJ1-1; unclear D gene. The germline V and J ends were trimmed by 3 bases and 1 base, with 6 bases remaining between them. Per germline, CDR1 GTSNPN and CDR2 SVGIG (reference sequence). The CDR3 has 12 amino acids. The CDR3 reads CAWRSGNTEAFF. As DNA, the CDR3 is TGTGCCTGGAGGTCAGGGAACACTGAAGCTTTCTTT.

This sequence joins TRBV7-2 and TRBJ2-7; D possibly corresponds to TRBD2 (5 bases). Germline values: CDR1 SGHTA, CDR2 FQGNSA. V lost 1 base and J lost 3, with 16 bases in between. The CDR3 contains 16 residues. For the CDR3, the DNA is TGTGCCAGCAGCTTAGACCGGGCGGGCAGGTACTACGAGCAGTACTTC. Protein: CASSLDRAGRYYEQYF.

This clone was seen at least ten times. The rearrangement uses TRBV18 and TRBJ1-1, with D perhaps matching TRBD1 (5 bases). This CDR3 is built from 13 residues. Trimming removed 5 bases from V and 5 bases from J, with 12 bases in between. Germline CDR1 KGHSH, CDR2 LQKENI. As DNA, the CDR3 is TGTGCCAGCTCAGCGGGGGGGAGAACTGAAGCTTTCTTT. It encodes CASSAGGRTEAFF.

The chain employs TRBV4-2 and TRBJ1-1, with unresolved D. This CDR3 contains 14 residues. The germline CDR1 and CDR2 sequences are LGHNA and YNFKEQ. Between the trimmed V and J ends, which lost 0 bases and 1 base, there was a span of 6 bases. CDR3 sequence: CASSQDTGNTEAFF. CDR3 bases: TGTGCCAGCAGCCAAGATACGGGGAACACTGAAGCTTTCTTT.

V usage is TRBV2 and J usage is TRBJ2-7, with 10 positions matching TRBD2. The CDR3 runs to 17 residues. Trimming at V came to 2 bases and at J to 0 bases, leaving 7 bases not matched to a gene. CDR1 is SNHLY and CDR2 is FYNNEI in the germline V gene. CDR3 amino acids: CASSESGRTSGSYEQYF. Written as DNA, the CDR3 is TGTGCCAGCAGTGAAAGCGGGCGGACTAGCGGCTCCTACGAGCAGTACTTC.

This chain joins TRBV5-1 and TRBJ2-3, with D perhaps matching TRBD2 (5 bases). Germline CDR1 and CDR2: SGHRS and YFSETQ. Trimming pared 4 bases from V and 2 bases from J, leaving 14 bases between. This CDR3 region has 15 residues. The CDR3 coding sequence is TGCGCCAGCAGCGAACTAGGAAATCCCACAGATACGCAGTATTTT. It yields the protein CASSELGNPTDTQYF.

The CDR3 DNA sequence: TGCGCCAGCAGCGCGGACAGGGCTACTAATGAAAAACTGTTTTTT. Amino acid sequence: CASSADRATNEKLFF. V is TRBV5-1 and J is TRBJ1-4; 8 positions agree with TRBD1. Germline CDR1 and CDR2: SGHRS and YFSETQ. This CDR3 contains 15 residues. V dropped 4 bases and J dropped 2; count of bases not matched to a gene: 4.

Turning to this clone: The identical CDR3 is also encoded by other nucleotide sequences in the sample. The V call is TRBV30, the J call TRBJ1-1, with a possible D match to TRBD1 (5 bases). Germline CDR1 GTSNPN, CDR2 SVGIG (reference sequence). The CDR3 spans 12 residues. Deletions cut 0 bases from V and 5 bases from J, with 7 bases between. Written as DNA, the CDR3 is TGTGCCTGGAGTGTAAGGGGTACTGAAGCTTTCTTT. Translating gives CAWSVRGTEAFF.